The T cell receptor (beta chain) under discussion was sequenced for a study of cytomegalovirus exposure and HLA in healthy donors. Across the whole study: From donors who were HLA-typed, an early data release held approximately 84 million unique TCRs. Findings of the study overall: A reported reduction in N-insertions relative to the 666-donor mean was seen in an Asian-associated ancestry cluster in a later analysis.

Both 60 Vbeta primers and 13 Jbeta primers went into the PCR. Profiling relied on immunoSEQ multiplex PCR, and the TCRdb table lists in-frame clones only, not all of them. The table shows about 170,000 clones, with approximately 80% occurring only once. In the case of this clone: Its antigen remains unidentified.

Whereas donors were nominally healthy upon sampling, unrecorded immune exposures were probable. The germline CDR1 and CDR2 sequences are MNHEY and SMNVEV (reference sequence). This CDR3 has 16 residues. The ends were cut back, 6 bases at V and 2 bases at J, with 19 bases in the middle. This sequence joins TRBV27 and TRBJ2-5, with unresolved D. This clonotype was sampled from a woman aged 18-35 years in good health and CMV-seronegative. Sequencing was carried out using PBMCs. The CDR3 nucleotides are TGTGCCAGCAGCCCCGAGCTAATCTTATTACAAGAGACCCAGTACTTC. Encoded protein: CASSPELILLQETQYF.